This TCR beta chain was captured by sequencing in a study of OX40 agonist ivuxolimab in advanced cancers. This clone was counted a single time. Using immunoSEQ multiplex PCR, the repertoire was profiled, and TCRdb retains in-frame clones only, with some absent. The repertoire holds around 85,000 clones, 75% to 95% seen once, with 8.4% in the top ten. The germline V gene has CDR1 LGHNA and CDR2 YSLEER. Trimming at V came to 3 bases and at J to 6 bases, leaving 6 bases not matched to a gene. This CDR3 comprises 14 residues. The chain uses TRBV4-3 and TRBJ1-1; 8 bases are a match to TRBD1. The clonotype comes from an adult with an advanced solid tumor such as melanoma, head and neck, liver or kidney cancer. The material was CD4+ or CD8+ T cells sorted from blood, obtained in a trial of the OX40 agonist ivuxolimab. Written as DNA, the CDR3 is TGCGCCAGCAGCCAGGAGTCAGGGGGCCCTGAAGCTTTCTTT. Its translation is CASSQESGGPEAFF.